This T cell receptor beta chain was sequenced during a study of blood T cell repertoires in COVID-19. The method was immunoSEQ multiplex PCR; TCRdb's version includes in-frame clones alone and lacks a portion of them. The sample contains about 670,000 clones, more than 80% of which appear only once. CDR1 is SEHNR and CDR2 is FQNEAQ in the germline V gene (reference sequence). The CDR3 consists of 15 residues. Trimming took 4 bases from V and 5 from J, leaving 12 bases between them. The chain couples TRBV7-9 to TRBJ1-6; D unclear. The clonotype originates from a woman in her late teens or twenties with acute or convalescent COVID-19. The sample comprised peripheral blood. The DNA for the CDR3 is TGTGCCAGCAGCTATGCCGGGTCTCATAATTCACCCCTCCACTTT. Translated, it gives CASSYAGSHNSPLHF.